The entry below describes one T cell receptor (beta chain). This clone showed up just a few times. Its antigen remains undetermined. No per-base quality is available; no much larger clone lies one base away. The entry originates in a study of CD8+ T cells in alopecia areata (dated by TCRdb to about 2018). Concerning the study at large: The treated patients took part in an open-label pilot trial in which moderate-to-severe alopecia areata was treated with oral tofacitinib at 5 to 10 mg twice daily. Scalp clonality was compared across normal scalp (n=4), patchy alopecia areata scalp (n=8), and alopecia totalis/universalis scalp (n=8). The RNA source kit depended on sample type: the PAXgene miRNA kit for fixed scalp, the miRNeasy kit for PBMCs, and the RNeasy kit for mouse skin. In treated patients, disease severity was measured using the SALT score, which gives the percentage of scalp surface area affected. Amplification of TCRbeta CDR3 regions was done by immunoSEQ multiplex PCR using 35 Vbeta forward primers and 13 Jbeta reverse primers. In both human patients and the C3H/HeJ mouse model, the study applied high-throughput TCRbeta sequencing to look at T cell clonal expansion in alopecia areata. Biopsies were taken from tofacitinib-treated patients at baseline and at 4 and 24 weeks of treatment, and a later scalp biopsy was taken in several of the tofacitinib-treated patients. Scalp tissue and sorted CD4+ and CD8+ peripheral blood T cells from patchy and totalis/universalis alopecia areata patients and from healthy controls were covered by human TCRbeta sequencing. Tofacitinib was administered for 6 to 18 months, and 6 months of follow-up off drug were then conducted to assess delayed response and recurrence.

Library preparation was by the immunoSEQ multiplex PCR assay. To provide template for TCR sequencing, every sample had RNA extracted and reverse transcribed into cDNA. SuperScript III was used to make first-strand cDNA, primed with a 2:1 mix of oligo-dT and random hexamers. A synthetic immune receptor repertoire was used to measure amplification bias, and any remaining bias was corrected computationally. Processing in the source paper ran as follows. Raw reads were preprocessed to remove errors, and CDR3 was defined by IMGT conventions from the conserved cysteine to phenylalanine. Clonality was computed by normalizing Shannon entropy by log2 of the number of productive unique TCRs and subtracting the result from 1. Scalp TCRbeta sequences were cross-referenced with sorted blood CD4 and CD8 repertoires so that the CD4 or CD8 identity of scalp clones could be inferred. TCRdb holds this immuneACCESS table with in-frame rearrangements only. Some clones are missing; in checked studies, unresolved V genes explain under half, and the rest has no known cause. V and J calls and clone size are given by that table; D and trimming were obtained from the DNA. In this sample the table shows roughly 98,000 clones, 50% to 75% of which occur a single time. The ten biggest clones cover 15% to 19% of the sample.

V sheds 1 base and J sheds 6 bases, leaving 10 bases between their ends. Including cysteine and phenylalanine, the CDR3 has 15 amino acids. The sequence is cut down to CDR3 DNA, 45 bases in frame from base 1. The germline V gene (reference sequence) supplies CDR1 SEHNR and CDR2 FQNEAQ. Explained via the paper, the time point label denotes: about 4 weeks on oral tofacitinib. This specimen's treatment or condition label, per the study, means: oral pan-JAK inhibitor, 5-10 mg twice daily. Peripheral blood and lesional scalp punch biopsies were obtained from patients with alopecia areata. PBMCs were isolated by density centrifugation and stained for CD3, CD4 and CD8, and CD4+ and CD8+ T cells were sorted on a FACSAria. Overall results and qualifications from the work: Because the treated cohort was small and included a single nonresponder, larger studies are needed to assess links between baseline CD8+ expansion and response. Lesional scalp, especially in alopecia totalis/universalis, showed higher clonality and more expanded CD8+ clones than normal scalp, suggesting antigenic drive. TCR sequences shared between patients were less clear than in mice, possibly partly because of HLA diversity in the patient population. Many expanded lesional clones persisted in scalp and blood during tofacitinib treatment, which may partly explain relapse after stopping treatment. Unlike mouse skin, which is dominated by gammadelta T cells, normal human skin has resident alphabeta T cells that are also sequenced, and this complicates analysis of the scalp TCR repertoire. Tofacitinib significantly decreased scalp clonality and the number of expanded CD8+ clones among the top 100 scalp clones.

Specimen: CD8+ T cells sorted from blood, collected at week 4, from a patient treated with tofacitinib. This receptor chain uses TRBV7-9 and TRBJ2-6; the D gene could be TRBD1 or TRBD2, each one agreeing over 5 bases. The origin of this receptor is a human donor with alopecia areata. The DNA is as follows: TGTGCCAGCAGCTTAGGTCAGGGAGAGGCCAACGTCCTGACTTTC. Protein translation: CASSLGQGEANVLTF.